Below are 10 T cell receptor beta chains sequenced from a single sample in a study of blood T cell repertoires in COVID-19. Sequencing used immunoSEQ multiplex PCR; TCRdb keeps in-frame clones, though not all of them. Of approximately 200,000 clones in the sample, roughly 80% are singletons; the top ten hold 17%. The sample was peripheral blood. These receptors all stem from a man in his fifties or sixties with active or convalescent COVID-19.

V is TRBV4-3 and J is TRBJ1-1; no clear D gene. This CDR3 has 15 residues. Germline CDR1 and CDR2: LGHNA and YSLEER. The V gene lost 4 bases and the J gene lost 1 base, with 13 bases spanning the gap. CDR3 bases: TGCGCCAGCAGCCGCAACTCACTGAGGAACACTGAAGCTTTCTTT. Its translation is CASSRNSLRNTEAFF.

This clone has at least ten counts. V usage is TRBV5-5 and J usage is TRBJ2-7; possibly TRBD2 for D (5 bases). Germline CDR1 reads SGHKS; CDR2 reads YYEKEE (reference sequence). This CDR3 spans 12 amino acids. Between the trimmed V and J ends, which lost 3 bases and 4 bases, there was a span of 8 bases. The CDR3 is CASSSAGYEQYF. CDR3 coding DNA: TGTGCCAGCAGCTCTGCGGGTTACGAGCAGTACTTC.

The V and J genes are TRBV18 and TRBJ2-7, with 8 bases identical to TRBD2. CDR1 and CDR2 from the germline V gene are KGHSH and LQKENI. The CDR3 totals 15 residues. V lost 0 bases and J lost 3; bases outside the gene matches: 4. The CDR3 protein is CASSPPSGSLYEQYF. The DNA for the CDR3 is TGTGCCAGCTCACCACCCAGCGGGAGTCTCTACGAGCAGTACTTC.

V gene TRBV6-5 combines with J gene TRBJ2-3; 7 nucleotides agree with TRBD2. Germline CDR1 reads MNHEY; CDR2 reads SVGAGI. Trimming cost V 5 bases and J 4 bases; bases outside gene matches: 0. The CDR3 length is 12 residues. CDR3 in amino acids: CASSSGADTQYF. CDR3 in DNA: TGTGCCAGCAGTAGCGGGGCAGATACGCAGTATTTT.

The CDR3 is CASSLPWGNYEQYF. The CDR3 DNA sequence: TGTGCCAGCAGCCTCCCATGGGGCAACTACGAGCAGTACTTC. The chain carries TRBV28 and TRBJ2-7; possible D gene TRBD1, 5 bases. V lost 6 bases and J lost 3, with 15 bases in between. The germline CDR1 and CDR2 sequences are MDHEN and SYDVKM. The CDR3 has 14 amino acids.

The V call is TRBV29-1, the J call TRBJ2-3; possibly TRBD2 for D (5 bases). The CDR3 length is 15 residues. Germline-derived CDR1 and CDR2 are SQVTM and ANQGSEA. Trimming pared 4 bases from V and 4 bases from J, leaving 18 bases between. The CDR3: CSVGGLTPRPDTQYF. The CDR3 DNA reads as TGCAGCGTTGGCGGGCTCACACCTCGACCAGATACGCAGTATTTT.

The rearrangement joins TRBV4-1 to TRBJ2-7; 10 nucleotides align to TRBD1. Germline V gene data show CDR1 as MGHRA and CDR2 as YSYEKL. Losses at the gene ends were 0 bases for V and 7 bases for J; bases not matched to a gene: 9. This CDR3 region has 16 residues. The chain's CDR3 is CASSQDDRGPLWEQYF. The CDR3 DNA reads TGCGCCAGCAGCCAAGACGACAGGGGGCCCCTTTGGGAGCAGTACTTC.

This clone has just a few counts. The CDR3 loop reads CASRIGGYGYTF. In DNA, the CDR3 is TGTGCCAGCAGGATTGGCGGATATGGCTACACCTTC. The chain combines TRBV6-5 with TRBJ1-2; no clear D. Trimming shortened V by 6 bases and J by 5 bases, and 10 bases separated the two germline ends. CDR1 is MNHEY, CDR2 SVGAGI, per germline. This CDR3 contains 12 residues.

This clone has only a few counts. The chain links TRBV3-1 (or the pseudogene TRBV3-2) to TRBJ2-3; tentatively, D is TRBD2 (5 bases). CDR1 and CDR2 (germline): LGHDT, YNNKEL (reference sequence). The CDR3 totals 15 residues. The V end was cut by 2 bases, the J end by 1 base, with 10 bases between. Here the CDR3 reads CASSQLQRRTDTQYF. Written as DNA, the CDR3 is TGTGCCAGCAGCCAATTGCAGCGGCGCACAGATACGCAGTATTTT.

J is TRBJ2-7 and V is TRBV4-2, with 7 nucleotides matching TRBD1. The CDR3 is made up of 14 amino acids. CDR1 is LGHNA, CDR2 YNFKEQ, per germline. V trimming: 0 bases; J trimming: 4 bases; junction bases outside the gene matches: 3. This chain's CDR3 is CASSQDNRGYEQYF. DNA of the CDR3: TGTGCCAGCAGCCAAGATAACAGGGGTTACGAGCAGTACTTC.